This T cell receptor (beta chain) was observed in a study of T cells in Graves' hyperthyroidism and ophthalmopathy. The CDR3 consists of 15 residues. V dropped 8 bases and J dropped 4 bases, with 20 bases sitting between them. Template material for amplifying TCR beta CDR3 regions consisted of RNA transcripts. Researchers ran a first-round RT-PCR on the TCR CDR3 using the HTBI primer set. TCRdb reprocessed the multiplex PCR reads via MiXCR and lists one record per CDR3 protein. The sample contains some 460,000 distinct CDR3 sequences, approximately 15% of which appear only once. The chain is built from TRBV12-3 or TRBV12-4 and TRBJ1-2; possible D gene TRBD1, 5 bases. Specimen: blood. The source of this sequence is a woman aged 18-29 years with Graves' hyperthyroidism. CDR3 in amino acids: CASQPGGGGTYGYTF. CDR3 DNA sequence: TGTGCCAGCCAACCTGGTGGCGGAGGGACCTATGGCTACACCTTC.